This T cell receptor beta chain was obtained from a study of OX40 agonist ivuxolimab in advanced cancers. This clone appeared many times. Other DNA sequences from this sample encode an identical CDR3 as well. Blood samples were obtained at baseline, cycle 4 day 1, and cycle 7 day 1. Assay used: immunoSEQ multiplex PCR; TCRdb lists only in-frame clones, some missing. The table has tens of thousands of clones, about 90% seen once. The CDR3 contains 12 residues. Germline V gene data show CDR1 as MNHEY and CDR2 as SMNVEV (reference sequence). The ends were cut back, 5 bases at V and 2 bases at J, with 5 bases in the middle.

The TCR was taken from an adult with an advanced solid tumor such as melanoma, head and neck, liver or kidney cancer. The specimen was CD4+ or CD8+ T cells sorted from blood, collected in a trial of the OX40 agonist ivuxolimab. The chain links TRBV27 to TRBJ2-3; D is unclear. This chain's CDR3 is CASSTPTDTQYF. The CDR3 nucleotides read TGTGCCAGCAGTACACCCACAGATACGCAGTATTTT.